The 28 T cell receptor beta chains presented below share a single source sample, sequenced in a study of T-cell reconstitution after alpha-beta-depleted transplantation in children. Preparing the TCRbeta library involved the use of unique molecular identifiers. From the PCR reads, TCRdb called clonotypes with MiXCR, one entry per CDR3 protein. The sample includes hundreds of thousands of distinct CDR3 sequences, 13% of them seen just once. Specimen: PBMCs, mostly from graft donor cells, collected 360 days after TCRalphabeta/CD19-depleted stem cell transplant. The receptor source for this set is a male patient younger than 18 who had a stem cell transplant for acute myeloid leukemia, so the T cells may come from the graft donor.

The V and J genes are TRBV7-8 and TRBJ2-1; 7 bases are a match to TRBD2. This CDR3 spans 13 amino acids. Trimming cost V 3 bases and J 9 bases; bases outside gene matches: 5. Germline V CDR1 and CDR2: SGHVS, FQNEAQ. The CDR3 bases are TGTGCCAGCAGCTTTGCCACGGGGGGTGAGCAGTTCTTC. The encoded protein is CASSFATGGEQFF.

This clonotype was picked up many times. The chain uses TRBV6-2 or TRBV6-3 and TRBJ2-1; either TRBD1 or TRBD2 may supply D (6 bases each). CDR1 is MNHEY, CDR2 SVGEGT, per germline. V lost 7 bases, J lost 3 bases, and 19 bases lay in between. The CDR3 has 16 residues. CDR3 amino acids: CASTYRGPLDYNEQFF. The CDR3 DNA sequence: TGTGCCAGCACCTACCGGGGGCCGCTAGACTACAATGAGCAGTTCTTC.

The rearrangement joins TRBV11-1 to TRBJ2-7, with 7 positions matching TRBD2. Germline CDR1 and CDR2: SGHAT and FQDESV (reference sequence). The CDR3 consists of 15 residues. V dropped 1 base and J dropped 0; count of bases not matched to a gene: 3. CDR3 residues: CASSLGAGNSYEQYF. The CDR3 DNA follows: TGTGCCAGCAGCTTAGGAGCGGGAAACTCCTACGAGCAGTACTTC.

This clonotype came up a few times. This chain joins TRBV20-1 and TRBJ2-7; 7 nucleotides line up with TRBD2. Per the germline V gene, CDR1 is DFQATT and CDR2 is SNEGSKA (reference sequence). CDR3 size: 14 residues. Trimming at V came to 6 bases and at J to 2 bases, leaving 10 bases not matched to a gene. CDR3 in DNA: TGCAGTGCACCCGTGAGCGGGGATCCCTACGAGCAGTACTTC. It translates to CSAPVSGDPYEQYF.

This clonotype showed up many times. The chain carries TRBV28 and TRBJ2-2, with D hard to call. The V gene's germline CDR1 is MDHEN and CDR2 SYDVKM. The CDR3 length is 13 residues. V shed 7 bases and J shed 8 bases, with 14 bases lying between them. The CDR3 spells CASTQPLGGELFF. In DNA form, the CDR3 reads TGTGCCAGCACGCAGCCGCTGGGTGGGGAGCTGTTTTTT.

Only a few counts were recorded for this clonotype. The V and J genes are TRBV28 and TRBJ2-1, with D perhaps TRBD1 or TRBD2 (5 bases each). The V gene's germline CDR1 is MDHEN and CDR2 SYDVKM. V gave up 4 bases and J gave up 4 bases, with 14 bases separating them. CDR3 length: 15 amino acids. Written as DNA, the CDR3 is TGTGCCAGCAGTTCCGAAGGGACGGCTTACAATGAGCAGTTCTTC. Amino acids: CASSSEGTAYNEQFF.

The chain is built from TRBV28 and TRBJ1-6; D gene uncertain. The CDR3 totals 15 residues. Germline V gene data show CDR1 as MDHEN and CDR2 as SYDVKM. With 3 bases removed from V and 7 bases from J, the gap between germline ends came to 13 bases. This CDR3 is CASSLYTEGNSPLHF. The CDR3 DNA follows: TGTGCCAGCAGTTTGTACACTGAAGGGAATTCACCCCTCCACTTT.

This clonotype was counted a single time. J is TRBJ2-2 and V is TRBV7-6, with D maybe TRBD2 (6 bases). Trimming removed 5 bases at V and 6 bases at J, with 10 bases between. There are 13 residues in the CDR3. The germline V gene encodes CDR1 SGHVS and CDR2 FNYEAQ. CDR3 in amino acids: CASSRLGAGELFF. The CDR3 DNA reads TGTGCCAGCAGCCGACTAGGAGCCGGGGAGCTGTTTTTT. Full variable domain (outside the CDR3, taken from reference TRBV7-6 and TRBJ2-2): GAGVSQSPRYKVTKRGQDVALRCDPISGHVSLYWYRQALGQGPEFLTYFNYEAQQDKSGLPNDRFSAERPEGSISTLTIQRTEQRDSAMYRCASSRLGAGELFFGEGSRLTVL.

The chain has TRBV20-1 and TRBJ2-7, with TRBD1 matching over 8 bases. The CDR3 length is 15 residues. Germline trimming cut 0 bases from V and 0 bases from J; bases unmatched to any gene: 4. Per the germline V gene, CDR1 is DFQATT and CDR2 is SNEGSKA (reference sequence). In DNA form, the CDR3 reads TGCAGTGCTAGAGATGGGACAGGAGGCTCCTACGAGCAGTACTTC. It translates to CSARDGTGGSYEQYF.

This clonotype was detected many times. The chain joins TRBV7-2 to TRBJ2-7, with 7 positions matching TRBD1. The CDR3 length is 15 residues. CDR1 and CDR2 (germline): SGHTA, FQGNSA. V gave up 5 bases and J gave up 7 bases; unmatched junction bases: 14. This chain's CDR3 is CASSPRGFVAWEQYF. The CDR3 DNA reads TGTGCCAGCAGCCCCAGGGGGTTTGTGGCGTGGGAGCAGTACTTC.

The chain links TRBV10-2 to TRBJ2-3; 9 nucleotides agree with TRBD1. V trimming: 5 bases; J trimming: 6 bases; junction bases outside the gene matches: 6. The length of the CDR3 is 14 residues. CDR1 WSHSY and CDR2 SAAADI come from the germline V gene. CDR3 in amino acids: CASSRTGEWDTQYF. The CDR3 nucleotides read TGCGCCAGCAGTAGGACAGGGGAGTGGGATACGCAGTATTTT.

The chain's CDR3 is CAIKPKYHNEQFF. DNA for the CDR3: TGTGCCATCAAACCTAAATACCACAATGAGCAGTTCTTC. The chain joins TRBV10-3 to TRBJ2-1; D gene ambiguous. The CDR3 runs to 13 residues. V lost 7 bases and J 5 bases, leaving 12 bases between the germline ends. Germline V CDR1 and CDR2: ENHRY, SYGVKD.

The gene calls are TRBV7-9 and TRBJ1-1; D is possibly TRBD1 (5 bases). V dropped 3 bases and J dropped 5 bases, with 13 bases sitting between them. The CDR3 has 14 residues. Germline-derived CDR1 and CDR2 are SEHNR and FQNEAQ (reference sequence). CDR3 DNA: TGTGCCAGCAGCTTGGAGTCGGGGGGGACTGAAGCTTTCTTT. It translates to CASSLESGGTEAFF.

The V call is TRBV20-1, the J call TRBJ1-6, with a possible D match to TRBD1 (5 bases). V lost 1 base, J lost 11 bases, and 9 bases lay in between. This CDR3 comprises 12 residues. Germline values: CDR1 DFQATT, CDR2 SNEGSKA (reference sequence). CDR3 sequence reads: CSARGQFAPLHF. DNA of the CDR3: TGCAGTGCTAGAGGACAGTTCGCACCCCTCCACTTT.

This clonotype was detected a few times. V gene TRBV7-2 combines with J gene TRBJ2-1, with D hard to call. With 3 bases removed from V and 4 bases from J, the gap between germline ends came to 16 bases. Germline CDR1 SGHTA, CDR2 FQGNSA. This CDR3 has 16 amino acids. CDR3 protein: CASSFWIGLGYNEQFF. CDR3 DNA sequence: TGTGCCAGCAGCTTTTGGATCGGGCTGGGTTACAATGAGCAGTTCTTC.

The gene calls are TRBV7-2 and TRBJ2-7; D is possibly TRBD1 or TRBD2 (5 bases each). The CDR3 has 16 residues. In germline, CDR1 is SGHTA, CDR2 FQGNSA. Trimming took 1 base from V and 5 from J, leaving 18 bases between them. CDR3: CASSLEMLGGRNEQYF. DNA of the CDR3: TGTGCCAGCAGCTTAGAGATGCTTGGGGGACGGAACGAGCAGTACTTC.

This clonotype was observed a few times. The rearrangement uses TRBV28 and TRBJ2-7; tentative D call: TRBD1 (6 bases). The germline V gene encodes CDR1 MDHEN and CDR2 SYDVKM. CDR3 length: 14 amino acids. Trimming took off 5 bases at V and 5 bases at J, with 16 bases between the two ends. CDR3 sequence: CASSLQGGSDEQYF. The CDR3 nucleotides are TGTGCCAGCAGTCTCCAAGGGGGATCGGACGAGCAGTACTTC.

This clonotype was counted between two and nine times. CDR3 amino acids: CSALLAGETQYF. The CDR3, as DNA: TGCAGTGCTTTACTAGCGGGAGAGACCCAGTACTTC. This chain connects TRBV20-1 to TRBJ2-5; 9 bases match TRBD2. Germline trimming cut 5 bases from V and 4 bases from J; bases unmatched to any gene: 2. Per germline, CDR1 DFQATT and CDR2 SNEGSKA (reference sequence). The CDR3 has 12 residues.

Ten or more counts support this clonotype. J is TRBJ2-3 and V is TRBV6-5; 8 bases are shared with TRBD2. V shed 0 bases, J shed 2 bases, and the junction held 7 bases outside the gene matches. The CDR3 has 17 amino acids. Germline lookup yields CDR1 MNHEY and CDR2 SVGAGI. The CDR3 loop reads CASSYSGREAVTDTQYF. The CDR3 DNA reads as TGTGCCAGCAGTTACTCCGGGCGGGAGGCTGTCACAGATACGCAGTATTTT.

CDR3 sequence: CASSVGLAGGQLAEQYF. The CDR3 DNA follows: TGCGCCAGCAGCGTCGGACTAGCGGGAGGGCAGCTTGCCGAGCAGTACTTC. The rearrangement joins TRBV5-1 to TRBJ2-7; 15 bases are shared with TRBD2. V lost 4 bases and J lost 6; bases outside the gene matches: 11. In germline, CDR1 is SGHRS, CDR2 YFSETQ. CDR3 size: 17 residues. Together with reference TRBV5-1 and TRBJ2-7, the CDR3 gives the full variable domain: KAGVTQTPRYLIKTRGQQVTLSCSPISGHRSVSWYQQTPGQGLQFLFEYFSETQRNKGNFPGRFSGRQFSNSRSEMNVSTLELGDSALYLCASSVGLAGGQLAEQYFGPGTRLTVT.

The table lists this clonotype with many counts. The J gene is TRBJ2-7, the V gene TRBV7-2; D remains ambiguous. V lost 1 base to trimming and J lost 5 bases, with 18 bases between them. Germline values: CDR1 SGHTA, CDR2 FQGNSA. The CDR3 has 16 amino acids. The CDR3 reads CASSLGLKGLVNEQYF. DNA of the CDR3: TGTGCCAGCAGCTTAGGTCTAAAGGGTTTGGTAAACGAGCAGTACTTC.

The chain links TRBV14 to TRBJ2-5; D uncertain. Germline CDR1 and CDR2: SGHDN and FVKESK. Trimming took off 4 bases at V and 0 bases at J, with 6 bases between the two ends. The CDR3 spans 13 residues. CDR3 DNA sequence: TGTGCCAGCAGCCGGCGCTACCAAGAGACCCAGTACTTC. Its translation is CASSRRYQETQYF.

This clonotype was observed a few times. The V gene is TRBV5-5, the J gene TRBJ2-1; 12 bases map to TRBD2. This CDR3 spans 17 amino acids. Germline assignment: CDR1 SGHKS and CDR2 YYEKEE (reference sequence). V shed 3 bases and J 7 bases; nucleotides not matched to a gene: 11. CDR3 amino acids: CASSWTPRLAGENEQFF. The CDR3 DNA reads as TGTGCCAGCAGCTGGACCCCCCGACTAGCGGGAGAGAATGAGCAGTTCTTC.

This clonotype was found many times. The chain employs TRBV6-2 or TRBV6-3 and TRBJ2-1, with a tentative D call TRBD2 (6 bases). The CDR3 extends over 15 amino acids. Germline loops: CDR1 MNHEY, CDR2 SVGEGT. Trimming removed 7 bases at V and 1 base at J, with 14 bases between. CDR3 in amino acids: CASTLRTNSYNEQFF. CDR3 DNA sequence: TGTGCCAGCACCCTCAGGACTAATTCCTACAATGAGCAGTTCTTC.

This clonotype was recorded at least ten times. This chain links TRBV29-1 with TRBJ2-7, with 7 bases lining up with TRBD1. Germline trimming cut 5 bases from V and 2 bases from J; bases unmatched to any gene: 12. The CDR3 consists of 15 residues. Germline CDR1 SQVTM, CDR2 ANQGSEA. CDR3 in DNA: TGCAGCGTTCAAAGGTCCCCGGGACAGACCTACGAGCAGTACTTC. Protein product: CSVQRSPGQTYEQYF.

This clonotype was seen only a few times. The chain has TRBV4-3 and TRBJ2-3; TRBD2 agrees at 8 bases. After removal of 1 base from V and 0 bases from J, the junction contained 3 bases not matched to a gene. Germline V gene data show CDR1 as LGHNA and CDR2 as YSLEER. The CDR3 loop spans 16 amino acids. CDR3 residues: CASSQVAGGSTDTQYF. Written as DNA, the CDR3 is TGCGCCAGCAGCCAAGTTGCGGGAGGTAGCACAGATACGCAGTATTTT.

The J gene is TRBJ2-1, the V gene TRBV29-1; D gene ambiguous. Germline CDR1 and CDR2: SQVTM and ANQGSEA. The germline V and J ends were trimmed by 7 bases and 7 bases, with 20 bases remaining between them. The CDR3 loop spans 14 amino acids. The CDR3 loop reads CSARVIVHTNEQFF. The CDR3 DNA reads TGCAGCGCCCGAGTCATAGTACACACAAATGAGCAGTTCTTC.

In its sample, this clonotype was seen a few times. This chain links TRBV15 with TRBJ1-1, with no clear D. The CDR3 covers 15 residues. CDR1 LNHNV and CDR2 YYDKDF come from the germline V gene (reference sequence). V lost 10 bases and J lost 4, with 22 bases in between. The CDR3 loop reads CAITPGYNTITEAFF. As DNA, the CDR3 is TGTGCCATCACCCCCGGGTATAATACCATCACTGAAGCTTTCTTT.